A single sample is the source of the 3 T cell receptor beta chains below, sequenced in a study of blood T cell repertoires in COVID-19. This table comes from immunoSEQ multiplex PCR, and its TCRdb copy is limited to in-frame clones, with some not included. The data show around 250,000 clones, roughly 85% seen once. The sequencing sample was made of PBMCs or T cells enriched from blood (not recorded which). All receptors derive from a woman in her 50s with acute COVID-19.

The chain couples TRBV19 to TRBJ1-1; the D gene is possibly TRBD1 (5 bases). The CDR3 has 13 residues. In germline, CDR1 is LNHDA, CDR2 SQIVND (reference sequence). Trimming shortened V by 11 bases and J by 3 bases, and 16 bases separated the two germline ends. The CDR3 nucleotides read TGTGCCTCCAGGGCAGCCGGGTACACTGAAGCTTTCTTT. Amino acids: CASRAAGYTEAFF.

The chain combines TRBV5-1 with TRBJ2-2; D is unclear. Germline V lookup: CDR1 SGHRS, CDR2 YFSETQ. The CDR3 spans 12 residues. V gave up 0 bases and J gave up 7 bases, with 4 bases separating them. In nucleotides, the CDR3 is TGCGCCAGCAGCTTGGTCGGCGGGGAGCTGTTTTTT. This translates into CASSLVGGELFF.

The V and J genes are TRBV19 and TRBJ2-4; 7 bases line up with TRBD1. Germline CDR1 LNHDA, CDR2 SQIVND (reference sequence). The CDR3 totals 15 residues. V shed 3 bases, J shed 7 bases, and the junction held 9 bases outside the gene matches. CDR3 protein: CASSMGKGARNIQYF. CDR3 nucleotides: TGTGCCAGTAGTATGGGTAAGGGGGCAAGGAACATTCAGTACTTC.